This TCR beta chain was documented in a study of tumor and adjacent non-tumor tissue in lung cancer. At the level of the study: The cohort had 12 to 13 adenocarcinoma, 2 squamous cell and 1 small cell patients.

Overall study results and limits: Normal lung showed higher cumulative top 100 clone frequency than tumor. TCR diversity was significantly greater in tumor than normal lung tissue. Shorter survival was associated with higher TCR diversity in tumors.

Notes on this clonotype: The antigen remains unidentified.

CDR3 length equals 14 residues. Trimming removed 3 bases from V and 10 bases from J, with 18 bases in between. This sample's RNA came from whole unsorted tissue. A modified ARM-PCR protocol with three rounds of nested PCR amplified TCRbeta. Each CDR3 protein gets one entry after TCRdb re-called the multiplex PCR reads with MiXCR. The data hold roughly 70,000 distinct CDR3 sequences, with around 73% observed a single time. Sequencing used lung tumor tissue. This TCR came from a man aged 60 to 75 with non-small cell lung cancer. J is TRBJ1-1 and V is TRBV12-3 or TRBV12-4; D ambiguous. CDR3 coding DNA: TGTGCCAGCAGTTTGTCCAGGCGGCAAAATGTAGCTTTCTTT. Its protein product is CASSLSRRQNVAFF.